The T cell receptor beta chain under discussion was sequenced for a study of T cell clusters in autoimmune cytopenias (dated by TCRdb to between 2017 and 2020). Broadly, across the study: A mean age of roughly 51 years and a median age of roughly 61 years were recorded for the healthy donor controls, of whom about half of the roughly 40 were female. Per sample, TRB sequencing gave a median depth of around 55,000 reads and a median of 2,350 distinct TRB clonotypes. Alongside healthy, CLL and autoimmune hepatitis controls, autoimmune cytopenia patients had their peripheral blood TRB and IGH repertoires sequenced at active disease and again during treatment follow-up. The goal of the study was to find out whether patients with autoimmune cytopenia have a disease-specific immune repertoire signature that could be used as a blood-based biomarker. For primary cytopenia, 25 age-matched healthy donors were used as controls, and for secondary cytopenia, roughly 14 age-matched CLL patients were used as controls. Autoimmune hepatitis repertoires were compared against fewer than 25 age- and sex-matched healthy donors.

TRB rearrangements were amplified by multiplex PCR following a touch-down protocol, with the TRB-A and TRB-B primer pools mixed in one tube. Illumina adapters and sample indices were added to the amplicons through two consecutive PCR reactions performed with Phusion HS II polymerase. The amplicons were purified from gel with the NucleoSpin Gel and PCR Clean-up kit, after which the amplicons were quantified by Qubit and checked for quality on an Agilent 2100 Bioanalyzer. Sequencing of the libraries was performed on an Illumina MiSeq with 600-cycle, single-indexed, paired-end runs. The published analysis was carried out like this. MiXCR version 2.1.12 with the default MiXCR reference library was used to align and assemble TRB reads. Each unique CDR3 nucleotide sequence defined a clone, and only productive sequences with at least two reads were analysed. Repertoire diversity was assessed by alpha-parameterized diversity profiles (alpha 0 to 5), including Shannon (alpha 1) and Simpson (alpha 2) indices, computed with an R script. Combinatorial TRB VJ usage was calculated with the tcR package and was compared between cohorts by principal component analysis performed with ade4. GLIPH clustering of TCRbeta CDR3s was carried out on cohort pairs matched by age and read depth, and cluster frequencies were compared by Wilcoxon test. TCRdb reprocessed the reads and provides one entry for every CDR3 protein sequence; no DNA is given. TCRdb, not the authors, supplied the V and J calls. The table for this sample records a few thousand distinct CDR3 sequences. The ten largest clonotypes hold around 70% of the sample.

Study-wide conclusions, independent of this receptor: TRB repertoire shifts, with less even repertoires observed in secondary cytopenia and CLL, were mostly attributed to lymphoma bias rather than autoimmunity. Healthy donors showed approximately 3.3-fold more exclusive TRB clusters than active autoimmune hepatitis patients, consistent with an autoimmunity-wide signature. The cluster-lack signature was not seen for secondary cytopenia versus CLL, apparently masked by the dominant lymphoma-associated repertoire. The T cell clusters were only ever defined in silico, so experimental validation of their functional role was still needed. A lack of physiological T cell clusters in primary autoimmune cytopenia patients was suggested by GLIPH, as 51 clusters were found to be exclusive to healthy donors versus under 20 exclusive to patients.

TRB amplification used about 230 ng of peripheral blood genomic DNA, tens of thousands of genome equivalents, per sample. As regards this clonotype: Its antigen is currently not known.

The CDR3 measures 17 amino acids from cysteine to phenylalanine. DNA was not recorded. The germline V gene (reference sequence) specifies LNHDA as CDR1 and SQIVND as CDR2. These sequences were also reported in another study, on T cell repertoires in aging, cancer and after chemotherapy. From that second study: Six donor age groups were covered, ranging from 30 or younger up to 70 or older, and each group contained at least three individuals. Control TCR repertoires from healthy donors were recorded over several months to years, and clear clonal overlap was observed across re-sampling. Millions of TCR reads were contained in the full dataset. Significantly lower blood TCR diversity and higher clonality were observed in untreated patients with hematological or solid cancers than in age-matched healthy donors. Declining TCR diversity with age in healthy donors was mainly explained by loss of richness; in cancer patients, loss of evenness also contributed. In both cancer cohorts, the median generation probability rose over the chemotherapy interval, which suggests that the repertoire was reconstituted through rebound thymic output. According to the authors, the repertoire data do not allow conclusions to be drawn about immunological memory after chemotherapy. The study profiled peripheral blood TCR beta repertoires from healthy donors and cancer patients to examine immunoaging and T cell reconstitution after chemotherapy. Alongside 95 healthy donors serving as a reference group, the cohort included approximately 220 cancer patients, of whom roughly 91 had hematological cancers and around 120 had solid cancers. MiXCR versions 2.12 and 3.0.5 were used to process the TRB sequences. The repertoire metrics were Shannon diversity, evenness, clonality (calculated as one minus evenness), and diversity profiles parameterized by alpha from 0 to 5. The IGoR algorithm was used to calculate generation probabilities for clones in the paired samples taken before and after chemotherapy.

The sequenced sample consisted of peripheral blood. The clonotype originates from a human donor in good health. The chain is assembled from TRBV19 and TRBJ1-1. The CDR3 reads as follows: CASSPWELNAMNTEAFF.